A selection of T cell receptor beta chains follows, all from one sample in a study of shared clonotypes between healthy human individuals. The repertoire was sequenced with immunoSEQ multiplex PCR; TCRdb's copy has only in-frame clones and lacks some. The table shows about 480,000 clones, with around 79% occurring only once. The sample was PBMCs. These receptors originate from a woman in her thirties or forties in good health. Some clones in this sample may be carry-over from other donors' samples. The CDR3 runs from the conserved cysteine through the conserved F or W. D genes are given only for firm matches. Clone size is given for some rows only: seen once, a few or many times, or a class if the clone is expanded.

D	size	V	CDR3
TRBD1	NA	TRBV18	CASSLTDRLNTEAFF
TRBD1	NA	TRBV10-3	CAISEGQGQETQYF
TRBD2	once	TRBV19	CASAGVDQETQYF
NA	NA	TRBV11-3	CASSLTGWSTEAFF
NA	NA	TRBV15	CATSRRLTGLNTGELFF
NA	NA	TRBV5-1	CASSPLGNCDTEAFF
TRBD1	NA	TRBV4-3	CASSKQGAPSTDTQYF
TRBD2	NA	TRBV19	CASSWFYSPAGGGNTGELFF
NA	few	TRBV15	CATSSGPSNTEAFF
NA	once	TRBV15	CATSRDKGQYEQYF
NA	NA	TRBV28	CASSFLALGYMNTEAFF
NA	NA	TRBV28	CASSTTRFTDTQYF
NA	NA	TRBV6-1	CASSEMVSWRETQYF
NA	few	TRBV29-1	CSVSGGNTEAFF
NA	NA	TRBV10-2	CASGAAGQTSYGYTF
NA	NA	TRBV19	CASSPRDSNQPQHF
NA	NA	TRBV6-5	CASRARGFSDTQYF
NA	NA	TRBV7-2	CASSLRTAISYEQYF
TRBD1	NA	TRBV28	CASRQDRGLSYEQYF
NA	NA	TRBV2	CASGGNQETQYF
NA	NA	TRBV5-8	CASSREGQGYNEQFF
NA	NA	TRBV5-4	CASTSDPDTQYF
NA	few	TRBV18	CASSPLATSTDTQYF
NA	NA	TRBV15	CATSRDYPKQGGNNEQFF
TRBD2	NA	TRBV6-4	CASSPRGAGGGSDTQYF
NA	NA	TRBV4-2	CASSQGVGTTNTEAFF
NA	NA	TRBV28	CASSEPGHSYEQYF
TRBD1	NA	TRBV11-3	CASSLQRGPYNEQFF